The next 17 T cell receptor beta chains were all read from a single sample in a study of beta chain features in type 1 diabetes. Every bit of the isolated RNA underwent reverse transcription, so sequencing read expressed TCRB transcripts. Method: immunoSEQ multiplex PCR; TCRdb's copy keeps in-frame clones and lacks some. The repertoire holds 160,000 or so clones, with over 55% as singletons. Their antigens are not known. Study results and caveats: Type 1 diabetes patients showed a moderate but significant shortening of TCRB CDR3s in all four CD4+ subsets.

The material sequenced was naive CD4+ T cells from blood. These receptors came from a man aged 25-45 years with type 1 diabetes.

This clone was seen a few times. The gene calls are TRBV29-1 and TRBJ2-3; D gene ambiguous. The V gene lost 3 bases and the J gene lost 4 bases, with 11 bases spanning the gap. The CDR3 contains 13 residues. The germline gives CDR1 SQVTM, CDR2 ANQGSEA. CDR3 amino acids: CSVDWTGSDTQYF. The CDR3 nucleotides are TGCAGCGTTGACTGGACGGGCTCAGATACGCAGTATTTT.

The V call is TRBV29-1, the J call TRBJ1-2, with D possibly TRBD1 on 6 matching bases. V was trimmed by 4 bases and J by 2 bases, leaving 11 bases between them. The germline CDR1 and CDR2 sequences are SQVTM and ANQGSEA. The CDR3 loop spans 13 amino acids. The CDR3 loop is CSVGAGQNYGYTF. CDR3 in DNA: TGCAGCGTTGGCGCCGGACAGAACTATGGCTACACCTTC.

There are a few counts of this clone. The chain links TRBV28 to TRBJ2-1, with 11 bases aligning to TRBD1. Germline CDR1 is MDHEN and CDR2 is SYDVKM. The junction had 11 bases not matched to a gene; V was cut back by 5 bases and J by 8 bases. The CDR3 is 16 amino acids. This CDR3 is CASSTSGTGGRDEQFF. In nucleotides, the CDR3 is TGTGCCAGCAGTACAAGCGGGACAGGGGGTAGGGATGAGCAGTTCTTC.

This rearrangement joins TRBV5-1 to TRBJ2-1; either TRBD1 or TRBD2 may fit D (5 bases each). The V gene's germline CDR1 is SGHRS and CDR2 YFSETQ. The CDR3 sequence is 15 residues long. Trimming pared 3 bases from V and 3 bases from J, leaving 13 bases between. The CDR3 bases are TGCGCCAGCAGCTCGACCGGGACGGGCTACAATGAGCAGTTCTTC. As protein: CASSSTGTGYNEQFF. The full variable domain, rest sourced from reference TRBV5-1 and TRBJ2-1, is KAGVTQTPRYLIKTRGQQVTLSCSPISGHRSVSWYQQTPGQGLQFLFEYFSETQRNKGNFPGRFSGRQFSNSRSEMNVSTLELGDSALYLCASSSTGTGYNEQFFGPGTRLTVL.

This clone turned up a few times. Within the sample, other DNA sequences also encode this same CDR3. The chain combines TRBV9 with TRBJ2-1; a weak D match, TRBD2 (7 bases). Trimming left V 2 bases short and J 6 bases short, with 9 bases between. From germline, CDR1 is SGDLS and CDR2 YYNGEE. The CDR3 sequence is 13 residues long. The CDR3 region has the DNA TGTGCCAGCAGCGTCGGGGGGCTCAATGAGCAGTTCTTC. It translates to CASSVGGLNEQFF.

Only a few counts were recorded for this clone. The chain carries TRBV29-1 and TRBJ1-1; D perhaps matches TRBD1 (6 bases). The CDR3 length is 13 residues. CDR1 is SQVTM and CDR2 is ANQGSEA in the germline V gene. The V gene lost 4 bases and the J gene lost 1 base, with 10 bases spanning the gap. The CDR3 DNA reads as TGCAGCGTTGTGCAACAGGGGAACACTGAAGCTTTCTTT. Translated: CSVVQQGNTEAFF.

This clone has more than one count but fewer than ten. This sequence joins TRBV11-3 and TRBJ2-1; D is perhaps TRBD2 (6 bases). The V gene lost 2 bases and the J gene lost 9 bases, with 11 bases spanning the gap. The V gene's germline CDR1 is SGHNT and CDR2 YENEEA. The CDR3 loop spans 13 amino acids. The CDR3 loop is CASSLIRGGEQFF. CDR3 sequence (DNA): TGTGCCAGCAGCTTAATTAGGGGAGGTGAGCAGTTCTTC. Variable domain in full (rest from reference TRBV11-3 and TRBJ2-1): EAGVVQSPRYKIIEKKQPVAFWCNPISGHNTLYWYLQNLGQGPELLIRYENEEAVDDSQLPKDRFSAERLKGVDSTLKIQPAELGDSAVYLCASSLIRGGEQFFGPGTRLTVL.

The chain has TRBV30 and TRBJ1-3; D might be TRBD1 (5 bases). The CDR3 consists of 15 residues. Germline V gene lookup returns CDR1 GTSNPN and CDR2 SVGIG (reference sequence). Trimming removed 2 bases from V and 2 bases from J, with 13 bases in between. In DNA, the CDR3 is TGTGCCTGGAGTCCAGGGTTTTATCCTGGAAACACCATATATTTT. Residues: CAWSPGFYPGNTIYF. Complete variable domain (other parts from reference TRBV30 and TRBJ1-3): SQTIHQWPATLVQPVGSPLSLECTVEGTSNPNLYWYRQAAGRGLQLLFYSVGIGQISSEVPQNLSASRPQDRQFILSSKKLLLSDSGFYLCAWSPGFYPGNTIYFGEGSWLTVV.

The count of this clone is one. The V and J genes are TRBV7-9 and TRBJ2-1; D remains ambiguous. Per the germline V gene, CDR1 is SEHNR and CDR2 is FQNEAQ (reference sequence). V gave up 5 bases and J gave up 6 bases, with 8 bases separating them. The CDR3 length is 12 residues. CDR3 sequence: CASSPGRNEQFF. The CDR3, as DNA: TGTGCCAGCAGCCCGGGTCGCAATGAGCAGTTCTTC. Full variable domain (remainder filled in from reference TRBV7-9 and TRBJ2-1): DTGVSQNPRHKITKRGQNVTFRCDPISEHNRLYWYRQTLGQGPEFLTYFQNEAQLEKSRLLSDRFSAERPKGSFSTLEIQRTEQGDSAMYLCASSPGRNEQFFGPGTRLTVL.

The chain employs TRBV7-2 and TRBJ2-7; 8 bases line up with TRBD1. Germline-derived CDR1 and CDR2 are SGHTA and FQGNSA. The CDR3 is made up of 15 amino acids. The junction had 4 bases not matched to a gene; V was cut back by 1 base and J by 2 bases. The CDR3: CASSLGTGGTYEQYF. The CDR3 DNA is TGTGCCAGCAGCTTAGGAACAGGGGGTACCTACGAGCAGTACTTC.

The chain employs TRBV5-1 and TRBJ2-7, with D perhaps TRBD1 (6 bases). Germline lookup yields CDR1 SGHRS and CDR2 YFSETQ. The length of the CDR3 is 15 residues. Trimming removed 0 bases at V and 0 bases at J, with 10 bases between. The CDR3 nucleotides read TGCGCCAGCAGCTTGGATAGGACAGCCTCCTACGAGCAGTACTTC. The encoded protein is CASSLDRTASYEQYF.

The chain employs TRBV27 and TRBJ1-2, with TRBD1 matching 8 bases. Trimming removed 1 base from V and 4 bases from J; junction bases left unmatched: 2. Per germline, CDR1 MNHEY and CDR2 SMNVEV (reference sequence). The length of the CDR3 is 14 residues. The CDR3 here is CASSLYGQGYGYTF. CDR3 coding DNA: TGTGCCAGCAGTTTATACGGACAGGGCTATGGCTACACCTTC.

This chain joins TRBV29-1 and TRBJ2-7; D unresolved. Germline CDR1 SQVTM, CDR2 ANQGSEA. V was cut by 4 bases and J by 3 bases, with 13 bases left in between. CDR3 length equals 13 residues. CDR3 protein: CSVALQVDYEQYF. The CDR3 region has the DNA TGCAGCGTTGCCCTGCAGGTAGACTACGAGCAGTACTTC.

The CDR3, as DNA: TGTGCCAGCAGCTACGTCGGGTTTAACAATGAGCAGTTCTTC. Protein: CASSYVGFNNEQFF. The chain uses TRBV5-6 and TRBJ2-1, with D uncertain. This CDR3 is 14 amino acids long. CDR1 is SGHDT, CDR2 YYEEEE, per germline. V gave up 3 bases and J gave up 5 bases, with 12 bases separating them.

The chain couples TRBV5-4 to TRBJ2-1; D might be TRBD1 (5 bases). The CDR3 is 13 residues long. V lost 0 bases, J lost 7 bases, and 8 bases lay in between. The germline V gene has CDR1 SGHNT and CDR2 YYREEE (reference sequence). CDR3 loop: CASSLGQRNEQFF. For the CDR3, the DNA is TGTGCCAGCAGCTTGGGACAGAGGAATGAGCAGTTCTTC. The full variable domain, rest sourced from reference TRBV5-4 and TRBJ2-1, is ETGVTQSPTHLIKTRGQQVTLRCSSQSGHNTVSWYQQALGQGPQFIFQYYREEENGRGNFPPRFSGLQFPNYSSELNVNALELDDSALYLCASSLGQRNEQFFGPGTRLTVL.

The V and J genes are TRBV9 and TRBJ2-5, with D perhaps TRBD1 (7 bases). Trimming took 3 bases from V and 4 from J, leaving 22 bases between them. Germline V gives CDR1 SGDLS, CDR2 YYNGEE. CDR3 length: 17 amino acids. CDR3 loop: CASSATAQGGGRETQYF. Written as DNA, the CDR3 is TGTGCCAGCAGCGCAACCGCACAAGGAGGGGGCAGAGAGACCCAGTACTTC.

This clone was detected once. The chain has TRBV30 and TRBJ1-1, with D perhaps TRBD1 (6 bases). This CDR3 region has 13 residues. Trimming removed 3 bases from V and 1 base from J, with 9 bases in between. Per the germline V gene, CDR1 is GTSNPN and CDR2 is SVGIG (reference sequence). The DNA of the CDR3 is TGTGCCTGGAGGGGGGCTTCGAACACTGAAGCTTTCTTT. Protein sequence: CAWRGASNTEAFF.